The rows below give T cell receptor beta chains drawn from one sample of a study of metastatic and nonmetastatic thyroid tumors. Using MiXCR, TCRdb reanalyzed the PCR reads. The table lists around 30,000 clones, about 25% of them singletons, with 2% to 3% in the top ten. Sequencing was performed on blood. These receptor sequences come from a female donor with papillary thyroid cancer or a benign thyroid nodule (not recorded which). Some clones in this sample may be carry-over from other donors' samples. Each CDR3 is given with its conserved first and last residue. D genes are given only for firm matches. Clone size is stated in some rows and not others, as once, few, many or a class when expanded.

CDR3: CASSFPQGGQFF
DNA: TGTGCCAGCAGTTTCCCACAGGGGGGCCAGTTCTTC
J: TRBJ2-1
D: TRBD1
V: TRBV6-2/TRBV6-3
size: many

CDR3: CASSYSTGGVTNQPQHF
DNA: TGTGCCAGCAGTTACTCGACAGGGGGCGTTACCAATCAGCCCCAGCATTTT
J: TRBJ1-5
D: TRBD1
V: TRBV6-2/TRBV6-3
size: many

CDR3: CASTSGSSGINEQFF
DNA: TGCGCCAGCACCTCAGGGAGTAGCGGGATCAATGAGCAGTTCTTC
J: TRBJ2-1
D: TRBD2
V: TRBV10-1
size: once

CDR3: CASSPTGQLNRETQYF
DNA: TGTGCCAGCAGCCCGACCGGGCAGCTTAACCGAGAGACCCAGTACTTC
J: TRBJ2-5
D: NA
V: TRBV7-9
size: many

CDR3: CASSLLGSGRGKYEQYF
DNA: TGTGCCAGCAGTTTATTGGGGTCGGGCAGGGGGAAATACGAGCAGTACTTC
J: TRBJ2-7
D: TRBD1
V: TRBV28
size: medium-sized

CDR3: CASSYPPTGMAFF
DNA: TGTGCCAGCAGTTACCCTCCGACAGGAATGGCTTTCTTT
J: TRBJ1-1
D: NA
V: TRBV6-5
size: many

CDR3: CASSLFSGRDSPLHF
DNA: TGTGCCAGCAGCTTGTTTTCCGGGAGGGATTCACCCCTCCACTTT
J: TRBJ1-6
D: NA
V: TRBV5-6
size: many

CDR3: CASRSGSSYEQYF
DNA: TGTGCCAGCAGGTCGGGGTCTTCCTACGAGCAGTACTTC
J: TRBJ2-7
D: NA
V: TRBV12-3/TRBV12-4
size: few

CDR3: CASGERNEQFF
DNA: TGTGCTAGTGGTGAGCGGAATGAGCAGTTCTTC
J: TRBJ2-1
D: NA
V: TRBV12-5
size: NA

CDR3: CASSQQGANIQYF
DNA: TGTGCCAGCAGCCAACAGGGGGCAAACATTCAGTACTTC
J: TRBJ2-4
D: TRBD1
V: TRBV5-4
size: NA

CDR3: CASSLDNYEQYF
DNA: TGCGCCAGCAGCTTGGACAACTACGAGCAGTACTTC
J: TRBJ2-7
D: NA
V: TRBV5-1
size: many

CDR3: CASSSLIAGWVSYEQFF
DNA: TGTGCCAGCAGCTCACTTATAGCGGGGTGGGTGTCCTATGAGCAGTTCTTC
J: TRBJ2-1
D: TRBD2
V: TRBV5-4
size: many

CDR3: CASSDTILNTEAFF
DNA: TGTGCCAGCAGTGACACCATCTTGAACACTGAAGCTTTCTTT
J: TRBJ1-1
D: NA
V: TRBV2
size: NA

CDR3: CASSVVGTSDSYNEQFF
DNA: TGTGCCAGCAGCGTAGTCGGGACTAGCGATTCCTACAATGAGCAGTTCTTC
J: TRBJ2-1
D: TRBD2
V: TRBV9
size: many

CDR3: CASSLVLAGTVEQFF
DNA: TGTGCCAGCAGCCTAGTGTTAGCGGGAACGGTTGAGCAGTTCTTC
J: TRBJ2-1
D: TRBD2
V: TRBV11-2
size: many

CDR3: CANKVARGANVLTF
DNA: TGTGCCAACAAGGTCGCTCGGGGGGCCAACGTCCTGACTTTC
J: TRBJ2-6
D: NA
V: TRBV6-1
size: NA

CDR3: CASSRDRGLGFYGYTF
DNA: TGTGCCAGCAGCCGGGACAGGGGGCTCGGATTCTATGGCTACACCTTC
J: TRBJ1-2
D: TRBD1
V: TRBV28
size: NA

CDR3: CASSQDPTSVGNTIYF
DNA: TGCGCCAGCAGCCAAGATCCCACCAGCGTAGGAAACACCATATATTTT
J: TRBJ1-3
D: NA
V: TRBV4-1
size: NA

CDR3: CASSSRWGNTGELFF
DNA: TGTGCCAGCAGCTCCCGGTGGGGGAACACCGGGGAGCTGTTTTTT
J: TRBJ2-2
D: NA
V: TRBV7-8
size: many

CDR3: CASSERDRGQGSYEQYF
DNA: TGTGCCAGCAGTGAAAGGGACAGGGGGCAGGGATCCTACGAGCAGTACTTC
J: TRBJ2-7
D: TRBD1
V: TRBV6-1
size: medium-sized

CDR3: CASSPTRGAEDTQYF
DNA: TGTGCCAGTAGCCCCACCAGGGGCGCAGAAGATACGCAGTATTTT
J: TRBJ2-3
D: NA
V: TRBV19
size: many

CDR3: CASRTTGQGAFQPQHF
DNA: TGTGCCAGCAGGACAACCGGACAGGGGGCGTTCCAGCCCCAGCATTTC
J: TRBJ1-5
D: TRBD1
V: TRBV6-1
size: few

CDR3: CASSEDSVGIGEKLFF
DNA: TGTGCCAGCAGTGAAGATTCTGTGGGTATTGGTGAAAAACTGTTTTTT
J: TRBJ1-4
D: NA
V: TRBV25-1
size: many

CDR3: CASSLGGYGGYTF
DNA: TGTGCCAGCAGTTTAGGAGGGTACGGAGGCTACACCTTC
J: TRBJ1-2
D: NA
V: TRBV12-3/TRBV12-4
size: medium-sized

CDR3: CASSSPGPLRVNTIYF
DNA: TGTGCCAGCAGTTCCCCGGGGCCTCTAAGAGTAAACACCATATATTTT
J: TRBJ1-3
D: NA
V: TRBV6-5
size: few

CDR3: CASSLDWREWNEQCF
DNA: TGTGCCAGCAGCCTGGATTGGCGGGAGTGGAATGAGCAGTGCTTC
J: TRBJ2-7
D: TRBD2
V: TRBV5-5
size: NA